The 22 T cell receptor beta chains given below trace back to one sample, sequenced in a study of blood T cell repertoires in COVID-19. Assay used: immunoSEQ multiplex PCR; TCRdb lists only in-frame clones, some missing. Of 200,000 to 250,000 clones listed, roughly 78% were seen once; the top ten hold approximately 12%. The specimen sequenced was peripheral blood. These receptors originate from a woman aged 40-49 years with acute or convalescent COVID-19.

The chain employs TRBV19 and TRBJ1-4, with D unclear. This CDR3 comprises 16 residues. Trimming cost V 6 bases and J 0 bases, with 14 bases left between them. CDR1 and CDR2 (germline): LNHDA, SQIVND (reference sequence). The CDR3, as DNA: TGTGCCAGTAGCAGACATAACCGACCAACTAATGAAAAACTGTTTTTT. Protein: CASSRHNRPTNEKLFF.

The rearrangement joins TRBV29-1 to TRBJ2-1; 7 positions match TRBD2. V trimming: 3 bases; J trimming: 3 bases; junction bases outside the gene matches: 5. The CDR3 sequence is 14 residues long. Germline assignment: CDR1 SQVTM and CDR2 ANQGSEA. CDR3 loop: CSVEPASGYNEQFF. The CDR3 DNA is TGCAGCGTTGAGCCGGCTAGCGGCTACAATGAGCAGTTCTTC.

The count of this clone is one. The chain employs TRBV5-6 and TRBJ2-1; 8 bases match TRBD1. The germline CDR1 and CDR2 sequences are SGHDT and YYEEEE. After removal of 6 bases from V and 14 bases from J, the junction contained 19 bases not matched to a gene. The CDR3 loop spans 15 amino acids. CDR3 sequence (DNA): TGTGCCAGCACCCGGGGTGGGACAGGTGGGTTTCAGGAGTTCTTC. It encodes CASTRGGTGGFQEFF.

The chain is built from TRBV24-1 and TRBJ2-1, with D maybe TRBD2 (6 bases). V was trimmed by 9 bases and J by 8 bases, leaving 16 bases between them. The CDR3 is 13 amino acids. Looked up from germline, CDR1 is KGHDR and CDR2 is SFDVKD. CDR3 bases: TGTGCCACCCTTGGGGACTCGAAGGATGAGCAGTTCTTC. Its protein product is CATLGDSKDEQFF.

The V gene is TRBV24-1, the J gene TRBJ1-5; TRBD1 matches at 8 bases. CDR1 and CDR2 (germline): KGHDR, SFDVKD. The CDR3 loop spans 14 amino acids. V gave up 4 bases and J gave up 6 bases; unmatched junction bases: 4. The CDR3 region has the DNA TGTGCCACCAGTGAACGGACAGGGACTCAGCCCCAGCATTTT. Amino acids: CATSERTGTQPQHF.

J is TRBJ1-6 and V is TRBV7-2; TRBD1 matches 9 bases. The V segment lost 4 bases and the J segment 8 bases; nucleotides outside the gene matches: 6. The CDR3 is 15 amino acids. In germline, CDR1 is SGHTA, CDR2 FQGNSA. The CDR3: CASSSDRGFYSPLHF. CDR3 nucleotides: TGTGCCAGCAGCTCCGACAGGGGGTTTTATTCACCCCTCCACTTT.

This clone was detected only a few times. V and J are TRBV19 and TRBJ2-7, with TRBD2 identical over 11 bases. Germline V gene lookup returns CDR1 LNHDA and CDR2 SQIVND (reference sequence). Unmatched junction bases numbered 12, after V lost 3 bases and J lost 2 bases. The CDR3 loop spans 18 amino acids. The CDR3 DNA follows: TGTGCCAGTAGTATTAAGGGGCCGACTAGCGGGATTCCCTACGAGCAGTACTTC. It specifies CASSIKGPTSGIPYEQYF.

This clone came up once. J is TRBJ2-1 and V is TRBV11-2, with a weak D call TRBD1 (5 bases). This CDR3 region has 16 residues. Germline CDR1 SGHAT, CDR2 FQNNGV. The V gene lost 1 base and the J gene lost 7 bases, with 17 bases spanning the gap. The CDR3 region is CASSLVTGIVQNEQFF. In DNA, the CDR3 is TGTGCCAGCAGCTTAGTAACAGGAATTGTACAAAATGAGCAGTTCTTC. Based on the CDR3 plus reference TRBV11-2 and TRBJ2-1, the full variable domain is EAGVAQSPRYKIIEKRQSVAFWCNPISGHATLYWYQQILGQGPKLLIQFQNNGVVDDSQLPKDRFSAERLKGVDSTLKIQPAKLEDSAVYLCASSLVTGIVQNEQFFGPGTRLTVL.

This sequence joins TRBV4-2 and TRBJ1-4; 11 bases match TRBD1. This CDR3 contains 21 residues. Germline lookup yields CDR1 LGHNA and CDR2 YNFKEQ. V lost 0 bases and J lost 4; bases outside the gene matches: 16. The DNA for the CDR3 is TGTGCCAGCAGCCAAGAACCGAGGACAGGGGGCTTAGCTGCGGGTAATGAAAAACTGTTTTTT. This gives the protein CASSQEPRTGGLAAGNEKLFF.

This sequence joins TRBV6-5 and TRBJ1-4; possible D gene TRBD1, 6 bases. Trimming cost V 7 bases and J 14 bases, with 20 bases left between them. CDR1 MNHEY and CDR2 SVGAGI come from the germline V gene. The CDR3 totals 13 residues. Written as DNA, the CDR3 is TGTGCCAGCACCCAAAGGGGGGGTTTTGGGCTGTTTTTT. It encodes CASTQRGGFGLFF.

The CDR3 DNA is TGTGCCAGCACCAGGGAGGGGGTCACTGAAGCTTTCTTT. Amino acids: CASTREGVTEAFF. This chain joins TRBV2 and TRBJ1-1; TRBD1 might be the D (6 bases). CDR1 SNHLY and CDR2 FYNNEI come from the germline V gene. Trimming shortened V by 7 bases and J by 4 bases, and 13 bases separated the two germline ends. The CDR3 has 13 residues.

As concerns this clone: This same CDR3 is encoded by further DNA sequences in the sample. This chain joins TRBV6-5 and TRBJ1-2; D is ambiguous. Per germline, CDR1 MNHEY and CDR2 SVGAGI. V gave up 0 bases and J gave up 8 bases, with 7 bases separating them. This CDR3 is 12 amino acids long. CDR3 loop: CASSYSNGGYTF. The CDR3 region has the DNA TGTGCCAGCAGTTACTCCAACGGGGGCTACACCTTC.

The rearrangement links TRBV5-6 to TRBJ1-3, with a weak D call TRBD1 (6 bases). Germline V gene sequence: CDR1 SGHDT, CDR2 YYEEEE. V was trimmed by 1 base and J by 0 bases, leaving 14 bases between them. The CDR3 has 17 amino acids. The CDR3 is CASSLTLGGPSGNTIYF. Written as DNA, the CDR3 is TGTGCCAGCAGCTTGACCCTTGGGGGCCCCTCTGGAAACACCATATATTTT.

The chain links TRBV5-5 to TRBJ2-1, with TRBD2 matching 14 bases. V was pared by 1 base and J by 7 bases, with 7 bases of the junction left unmatched. Germline lookup yields CDR1 SGHKS and CDR2 YYEKEE (reference sequence). CDR3 size: 17 residues. The CDR3: CASSLSPGLAGANEQFF. CDR3 nucleotides: TGTGCCAGCAGCTTGTCCCCGGGACTAGCGGGAGCAAATGAGCAGTTCTTC.

J is TRBJ2-3 and V is TRBV9; the match to TRBD2 covers 12 bases. In germline, CDR1 is SGDLS, CDR2 YYNGEE. This CDR3 contains 17 residues. V was clipped by 3 bases and J by 4 bases; unmatched bases: 9. This CDR3 reads CASSGALTSGSPDTQYF. CDR3 coding DNA: TGTGCCAGCAGCGGAGCCCTGACTAGCGGGAGCCCAGATACGCAGTATTTT. The variable domain in full, completed from reference TRBV9 and TRBJ2-3, reads DSGVTQTPKHLITATGQRVTLRCSPRSGDLSVYWYQQSLDQGLQFLIQYYNGEERAKGNILERFSAQQFPDLHSELNLSSLELGDSALYFCASSGALTSGSPDTQYFGPGTRLTVL.

This clone was counted only a few times. This chain joins TRBV6-5 and TRBJ1-1; no reliable D call. The CDR3 consists of 13 residues. The ends were cut back, 6 bases at V and 2 bases at J, with 10 bases in the middle. Per the germline V gene, CDR1 is MNHEY and CDR2 is SVGAGI. The CDR3 region is CASSRQGNTEAFF. CDR3 sequence (DNA): TGTGCCAGCAGCCGACAAGGCAACACTGAAGCTTTCTTT.

This clone occurred a few times. V gene TRBV4-1 combines with J gene TRBJ2-7, with D tentatively TRBD1 (5 bases). The CDR3 has 14 residues. From germline, CDR1 is MGHRA and CDR2 YSYEKL. V was clipped by 3 bases and J by 4 bases, with 13 bases between them. The chain's CDR3 is CASSHPGQRYEQYF. The CDR3 DNA reads TGCGCCAGCAGCCACCCCGGACAACGATACGAGCAGTACTTC.

The chain links TRBV4-1 to TRBJ2-7; TRBD1 matches 11 bases. Germline V lookup: CDR1 MGHRA, CDR2 YSYEKL. V trimming: 3 bases; J trimming: 2 bases; junction bases outside the gene matches: 3. The CDR3 loop spans 15 amino acids. CDR3 region: CASSHPGQGAYEQYF. The CDR3 DNA reads TGCGCCAGCAGCCACCCGGGACAGGGGGCCTACGAGCAGTACTTC.

The gene calls are TRBV2 and TRBJ1-1; tentative D call: TRBD1 (6 bases). CDR1 and CDR2 (germline): SNHLY, FYNNEI. V was pared by 6 bases and J by 1 base, with 9 bases between. CDR3 size: 13 residues. The CDR3 DNA reads TGTGCCAGCAGGAGGACAGAGAACACTGAAGCTTTCTTT. Amino acids: CASRRTENTEAFF.

V is TRBV14 and J is TRBJ2-2; TRBD1 matches 10 bases. CDR3 length equals 16 residues. Germline V gene lookup returns CDR1 SGHDN and CDR2 FVKESK. Unmatched junction bases numbered 6, after V lost 5 bases and J lost 3 bases. The CDR3 is CASSDDGTGDTGELFF. The CDR3 DNA is TGTGCCAGCAGCGACGACGGGACAGGGGACACCGGGGAGCTGTTTTTT.

The chain has TRBV6-2 or TRBV6-3 and TRBJ1-1, with TRBD1 as a possible D gene (5 bases). The CDR3 consists of 13 residues. V lost 2 bases and J lost 5, with 9 bases in between. Germline V gives CDR1 MNHEY, CDR2 SVGEGT. CDR3 sequence (DNA): TGTGCCAGCAGTTACGCCGGACAAACTGAAGCTTTCTTT. This codes for CASSYAGQTEAFF.

The V gene is TRBV6-1, the J gene TRBJ2-3, with D perhaps matching TRBD1 (6 bases). The CDR3 is 15 amino acids. Germline-derived CDR1 and CDR2 are MNHNS and SASEGT. Trimming left V 0 bases short and J 6 bases short, with 13 bases between. This CDR3 is CASSEAHTGRDTQYF. CDR3 in DNA: TGTGCCAGCAGTGAAGCCCATACAGGGCGGGATACGCAGTATTTT.